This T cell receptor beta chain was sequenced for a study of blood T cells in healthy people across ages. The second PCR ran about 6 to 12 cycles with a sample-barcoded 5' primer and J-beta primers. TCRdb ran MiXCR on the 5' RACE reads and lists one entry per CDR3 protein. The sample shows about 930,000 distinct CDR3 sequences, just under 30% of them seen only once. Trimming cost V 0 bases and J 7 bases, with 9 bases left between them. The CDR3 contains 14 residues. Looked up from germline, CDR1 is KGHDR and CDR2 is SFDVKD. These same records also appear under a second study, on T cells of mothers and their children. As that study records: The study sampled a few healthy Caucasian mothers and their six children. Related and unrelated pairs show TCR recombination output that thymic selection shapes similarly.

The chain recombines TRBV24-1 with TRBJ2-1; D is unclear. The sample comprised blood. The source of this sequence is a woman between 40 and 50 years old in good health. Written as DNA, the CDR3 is TGTGCCACCAGTGATTTGAAGGGTAGGAATGAGCAGTTCTTC. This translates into CATSDLKGRNEQFF.